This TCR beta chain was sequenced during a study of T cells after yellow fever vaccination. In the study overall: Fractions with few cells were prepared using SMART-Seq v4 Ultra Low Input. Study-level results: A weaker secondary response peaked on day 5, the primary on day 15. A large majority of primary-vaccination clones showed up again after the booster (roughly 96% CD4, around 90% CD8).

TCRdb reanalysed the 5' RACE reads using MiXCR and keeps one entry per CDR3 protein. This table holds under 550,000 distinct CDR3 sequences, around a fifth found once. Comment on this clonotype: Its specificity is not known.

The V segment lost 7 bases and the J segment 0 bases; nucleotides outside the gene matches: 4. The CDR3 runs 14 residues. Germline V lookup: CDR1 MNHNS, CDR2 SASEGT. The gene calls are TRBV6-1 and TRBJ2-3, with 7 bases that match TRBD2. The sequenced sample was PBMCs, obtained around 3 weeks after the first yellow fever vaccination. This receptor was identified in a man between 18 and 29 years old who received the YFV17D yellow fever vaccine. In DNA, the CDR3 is TGTGCCAGCACCAGCGGGGTTAGCACAGATACGCAGTATTTT. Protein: CASTSGVSTDTQYF.